This TCR beta chain was captured by sequencing in a study of blood T cell repertoires in COVID-19. Turning to the study itself: The origin of the acute and convalescent COVID-19 samples was the United States, Italy and Spain. Sample material is recorded as cDNA or gDNA derived from T cells, B-cell-depleted T cells, or PBMCs.

Original analysis: Quantification of nucleated cells was approximated via reference gene primer amplification. The table came from immunoSEQ multiplex PCR; TCRdb's copy has only in-frame clones and leaves some out. That table supplies the V and J calls and clone size; D and trimming were determined from the DNA. The sample records 90,000 to 100,000 clones, approximately 86% being singletons. This clone was detected only once. The junction differs from germline at one of its ends, possibly a read error. CDR1 and CDR2 from the germline V gene are SGHVS and FNYEAQ. The CDR3 totals 20 residues. The source material was peripheral blood. The chain employs TRBV7-6 and TRBJ2-1; 16 bases agree with TRBD2. The TCR comes from an elderly man with acute or convalescent COVID-19. The CDR3 nucleotides read TGTGCCAGTAGCTCGAGACCGGGACTAGCGGGAGGGAGCTCCTACAATGAGCAGTTCTTC. Translated, it gives CASSSRPGLAGGSSYNEQFF.